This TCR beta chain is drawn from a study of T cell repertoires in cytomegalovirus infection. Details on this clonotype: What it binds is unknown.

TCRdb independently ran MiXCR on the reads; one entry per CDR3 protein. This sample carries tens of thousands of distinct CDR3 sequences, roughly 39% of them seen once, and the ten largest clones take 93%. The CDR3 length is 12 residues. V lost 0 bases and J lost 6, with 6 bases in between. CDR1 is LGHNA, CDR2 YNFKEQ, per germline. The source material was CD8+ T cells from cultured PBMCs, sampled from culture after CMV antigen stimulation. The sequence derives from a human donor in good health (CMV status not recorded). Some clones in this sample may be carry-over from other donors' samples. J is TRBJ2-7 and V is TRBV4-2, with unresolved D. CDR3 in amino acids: CASSQDLSEQYF. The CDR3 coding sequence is TGTGCCAGCAGCCAAGATTTGAGCGAGCAGTACTTC.